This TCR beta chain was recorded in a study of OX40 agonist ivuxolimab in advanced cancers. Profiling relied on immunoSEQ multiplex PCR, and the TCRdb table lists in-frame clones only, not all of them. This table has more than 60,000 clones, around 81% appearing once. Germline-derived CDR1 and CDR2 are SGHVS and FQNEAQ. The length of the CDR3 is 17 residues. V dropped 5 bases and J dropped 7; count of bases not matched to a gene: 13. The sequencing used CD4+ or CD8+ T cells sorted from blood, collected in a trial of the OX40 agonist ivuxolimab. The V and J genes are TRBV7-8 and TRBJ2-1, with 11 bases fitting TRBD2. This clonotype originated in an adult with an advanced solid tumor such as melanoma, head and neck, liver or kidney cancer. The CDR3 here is CASSVGIAGGPGNEQFF. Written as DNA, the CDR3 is TGTGCCAGCAGCGTCGGGATAGCGGGGGGGCCAGGGAATGAGCAGTTCTTC.